These T cell receptor beta chains were read from a single sample in a study of T cells in Graves' hyperthyroidism and ophthalmopathy. One entry per CDR3 protein, called by TCRdb with MiXCR from the multiplex PCR reads. The sample consists of 360,000 or so distinct CDR3 sequences, roughly 19% of them appearing once. The sequencing input was blood. The receptor set was obtained from a woman in her late teens or twenties with Graves' hyperthyroidism. The CDR3 runs from the conserved cysteine through the conserved F or W. The D gene is left open where the match is weak. Rows give clone size only sometimes, using once, few, many, or a class for an expanded clone.

J: TRBJ2-7; size: many; D: -; V: TRBV20-1; CDR3: CSARLEGSYEQYF; DNA: TGCAGTGCAAGACTAGAAGGGTCCTACGAGCAGTACTTC
J: TRBJ1-5; size: -; D: -; V: TRBV30; CDR3: CAWSVGQGYNQPQHF; DNA: TGTGCCTGGAGTGTAGGCCAGGGTTACAATCAGCCCCAGCATTTT
J: TRBJ1-1; size: many; D: TRBD1; V: TRBV10-3; CDR3: CAIRKTGKTEAFF; DNA: TGTGCCATCAGAAAGACAGGGAAAACTGAAGCTTTCTTT
J: TRBJ2-7; size: many; D: -; V: TRBV7-8; CDR3: CASSLSLAQGSYEQYF; DNA: TGTGCCAGCAGCTTATCCCTTGCCCAGGGGTCCTACGAGCAGTACTTC
J: TRBJ2-7; size: once; D: TRBD1; V: TRBV11-2; CDR3: CASSSYRGNSYEQYF; DNA: TGTGCCAGCAGCTCGTACAGGGGAAACTCCTACGAGCAGTACTTC
J: TRBJ1-2; size: -; D: TRBD1; V: TRBV12-3/TRBV12-4; CDR3: CASSPHNDRGQGYTF; DNA: TGTGCCAGCAGTCCGCACAACGACAGGGGGCAGGGCTACACCTTC
J: TRBJ1-1; size: many; D: -; V: TRBV7-9; CDR3: CASSSGRGETEAFF; DNA: TGTGCCAGCAGCTCGGGGAGGGGGGAGACTGAAGCTTTCTTT
J: TRBJ1-1; size: -; D: -; V: TRBV7-3; CDR3: CASSVQGGRRAFF; DNA: TGTGCCAGCAGCGTTCAGGGCGGCCGGCGGGCTTTCTTT
J: TRBJ2-4; size: few; D: -; V: TRBV12-3/TRBV12-4; CDR3: CASSPRRRAKNIKYF; DNA: TGTGCCAGCAGCCCGCGGAGGAGGGCCAAAAACATTAAGTACTTC
J: TRBJ1-2; size: many; D: -; V: TRBV2; CDR3: CASSLTDGYGYTF; DNA: TGTGCCAGCAGTCTTACGGACGGCTATGGCTACACCTTC
J: TRBJ2-7; size: many; D: TRBD1; V: TRBV4-1; CDR3: CASSWDRGRYEQYF; DNA: TGCGCCAGCAGCTGGGACAGGGGGCGCTACGAGCAGTACTTC
J: TRBJ2-3; size: many; D: -; V: TRBV6-1; CDR3: CASDYGYNRDTQYF; DNA: TGTGCCAGCGACTACGGGTACAATCGAGATACGCAGTATTTT
J: TRBJ2-5; size: many; D: TRBD1; V: TRBV18; CDR3: CASSPTGQGGETQYF; DNA: TGTGCCAGCTCACCAACGGGACAGGGAGGCGAGACCCAGTACTTC
J: TRBJ1-2; size: many; D: -; V: TRBV30; CDR3: CAWSVLIGSGYGYTF; DNA: TGTGCCTGGAGTGTACTCATCGGTTCCGGCTATGGCTACACCTTC
J: TRBJ2-2; size: -; D: -; V: TRBV6-2/TRBV6-3; CDR3: CASSRGQLTGELFF; DNA: TGTGCCAGCAGTCGCGGACAGCTCACCGGGGAGCTGTTTTTT
J: TRBJ2-7; size: many; D: -; V: TRBV6-1; CDR3: CASSQPSGHEQYF; DNA: TGTGCCAGCAGCCAACCCTCGGGGCACGAGCAGTACTTC
J: TRBJ2-2; size: many; D: -; V: TRBV9; CDR3: CASSVYLGELFF; DNA: TGTGCCAGCAGCGTATATCTCGGGGAGCTGTTTTTT
J: TRBJ1-5; size: many; D: -; V: TRBV12-3/TRBV12-4; CDR3: CASSHGRSQPQHF; DNA: TGTGCCAGCAGTCACGGCCGCAGTCAGCCCCAGCATTTT
J: TRBJ2-2; size: -; D: -; V: TRBV11-2; CDR3: CASSLSVSGTGELFF; DNA: TGTGCCAGCAGCTTATCCGTGTCTGGCACCGGGGAGCTGTTTTTT
J: TRBJ2-7; size: many; D: TRBD1; V: TRBV12-3/TRBV12-4; CDR3: CASSFSRGSYEQYF; DNA: TGTGCCAGCAGTTTTAGCAGGGGGTCTTACGAGCAGTACTTC
J: TRBJ1-5; size: many; D: -; V: TRBV9; CDR3: CASSVADFQPQHF; DNA: TGTGCCAGCAGCGTAGCAGACTTTCAGCCCCAGCATTTT
J: TRBJ2-5; size: -; D: TRBD1; V: TRBV12-3/TRBV12-4; CDR3: CASSEGTGKWAQYF; DNA: TGTGCCAGCAGTGAGGGGACAGGGAAGTGGGCCCAGTACTTC
J: TRBJ1-5; size: many; D: TRBD1; V: TRBV6-2/TRBV6-3; CDR3: CASRHRGQGRDGNQPQHF; DNA: TGTGCCAGCAGGCACCGGGGACAGGGGAGGGATGGCAATCAGCCCCAGCATTTT
J: TRBJ2-7; size: many; D: -; V: TRBV15; CDR3: CATSRTASYEQYF; DNA: TGTGCCACCAGCCGGACAGCCTCCTACGAGCAGTACTTC
J: TRBJ1-1; size: few; D: -; V: TRBV7-3; CDR3: CASSQTKGGVNTEAFF; DNA: TGTGCCAGCAGCCAAACCAAGGGGGGGGTGAACACTGAAGCTTTCTTT
J: TRBJ1-3; size: many; D: -; V: TRBV6-5; CDR3: CASSYSAPESSGNTIYF; DNA: TGTGCCAGCAGTTACTCGGCACCAGAGAGCTCTGGAAACACCATATATTTT
J: TRBJ1-1; size: many; D: TRBD1; V: TRBV6-1; CDR3: CASSGGQGGWAFF; DNA: TGTGCCAGCAGTGGAGGACAGGGCGGGTGGGCTTTCTTT
J: TRBJ2-2; size: many; D: -; V: TRBV6-4; CDR3: CASSSQGTGELFF; DNA: TGTGCCAGCAGTTCTCAGGGCACCGGGGAGCTGTTTTTT
J: TRBJ2-2; size: many; D: TRBD2; V: TRBV12-5; CDR3: CASGLALMGAGGRTGELFF; DNA: TGTGCTAGTGGTTTGGCCCTGATGGGAGCGGGGGGTAGGACCGGGGAGCTGTTTTTT
J: TRBJ2-7; size: many; D: -; V: TRBV6-5; CDR3: CASSLEVYYEQYF; DNA: TGTGCCAGCAGTTTAGAAGTTTACTACGAGCAGTACTTC
J: TRBJ2-2; size: once; D: TRBD2; V: TRBV5-1; CDR3: CASSWPRLAGGELFF; DNA: TGCGCCAGCAGCTGGCCTAGACTAGCTGGCGGGGAGCTGTTTTTT
J: TRBJ2-7; size: few; D: TRBD1; V: TRBV4-1; CDR3: CASSRQGESREQYF; DNA: TGCGCCAGCAGCCGACAGGGGGAGTCGCGCGAGCAGTACTTC
J: TRBJ1-2; size: many; D: -; V: TRBV28; CDR3: CATLPGFNYGYTF; DNA: TGTGCCACCCTTCCGGGGTTTAACTATGGCTACACCTTC
J: TRBJ2-5; size: -; D: TRBD1; V: TRBV20-1; CDR3: CSAWTGSGETQYF; DNA: TGCAGTGCTTGGACAGGGTCCGGGGAGACCCAGTACTTC
J: TRBJ2-2; size: many; D: TRBD2; V: TRBV7-9; CDR3: CASSRTSEGTGELFF; DNA: TGTGCCAGCAGCCGGACTAGCGAGGGCACCGGGGAGCTGTTTTTT
J: TRBJ1-1; size: many; D: -; V: TRBV11-2; CDR3: CASSLDQGSHTEAFF; DNA: TGTGCCAGCAGCTTAGATCAGGGTTCTCACACTGAAGCTTTCTTT
J: TRBJ1-1; size: many; D: TRBD1; V: TRBV2; CDR3: CASPLGGTGKNTEAFF; DNA: TGTGCCAGCCCCCTCGGAGGGACAGGGAAGAACACTGAAGCTTTCTTT
J: TRBJ1-1; size: few; D: -; V: TRBV6-2/TRBV6-3; CDR3: CASSSEGLNTEAFF; DNA: TGTGCCAGCAGTTCAGAGGGCCTGAACACTGAAGCTTTCTTT
J: TRBJ2-5; size: many; D: -; V: TRBV6-2/TRBV6-3; CDR3: CASTDSGETQYF; DNA: TGTGCCAGCACGGACTCCGGGGAGACCCAGTACTTC
J: TRBJ1-3; size: few; D: -; V: TRBV5-5; CDR3: CASSLEVTDSGNTIYF; DNA: TGTGCCAGCAGCTTGGAGGTGACAGACTCTGGAAACACCATATATTTT
J: TRBJ2-7; size: many; D: TRBD1; V: TRBV6-2/TRBV6-3; CDR3: CASSYSGQGNEQYF; DNA: TGTGCCAGCAGTTACAGTGGACAGGGAAACGAGCAGTACTTC
J: TRBJ2-7; size: -; D: -; V: TRBV6-2/TRBV6-3; CDR3: CASSYGGPSYEQYF; DNA: TGTGCCAGCAGTTACGGGGGGCCCTCCTACGAGCAGTACTTC
J: TRBJ2-7; size: many; D: TRBD2; V: TRBV12-3/TRBV12-4; CDR3: CASSPSSGGGSYEQYF; DNA: TGTGCCAGCAGTCCGTCTAGCGGGGGAGGCTCCTACGAGCAGTACTTC
J: TRBJ2-7; size: many; D: -; V: TRBV29-1; CDR3: CSVEGLAKFDEQYF; DNA: TGCAGCGTTGAGGGTCTAGCGAAGTTCGACGAGCAGTACTTC
J: TRBJ1-1; size: many; D: -; V: TRBV10-3; CDR3: CAIRAGVNTEAFF; DNA: TGTGCCATCAGGGCCGGGGTGAACACTGAAGCTTTCTTT
J: TRBJ2-7; size: -; D: -; V: TRBV15; CDR3: CATSAQGPYEQYF; DNA: TGTGCCACCAGTGCTCAGGGACCCTACGAGCAGTACTTC
J: TRBJ2-5; size: -; D: -; V: TRBV18; CDR3: CASSPSLGRQETQYF; DNA: TGTGCCAGCTCACCTTCCCTGGGGCGTCAAGAGACCCAGTACTTC
J: TRBJ1-5; size: -; D: -; V: TRBV25-1; CDR3: CASSENRGANQPQHF; DNA: TGTGCCAGCAGTGAGAATCGGGGGGCCAATCAGCCCCAGCATTTT
J: TRBJ2-7; size: many; D: -; V: TRBV9; CDR3: CASSVDYRDEQYF; DNA: TGTGCCAGCAGCGTAGACTACAGGGACGAGCAGTACTTC
J: TRBJ1-1; size: many; D: -; V: TRBV20-1; CDR3: CSARKDGMGAFF; DNA: TGCAGTGCTAGAAAGGACGGCATGGGAGCTTTCTTT
J: TRBJ2-5; size: -; D: TRBD1; V: TRBV18; CDR3: CASSPPGTGGFRETQYF; DNA: TGTGCCAGCTCACCACCGGGCACAGGGGGATTCAGGGAGACCCAGTACTTC
J: TRBJ2-7; size: many; D: -; V: TRBV30; CDR3: CAWSVGRSYEQYF; DNA: TGTGCCTGGAGTGTGGGGAGGTCCTACGAGCAGTACTTC
J: TRBJ2-7; size: many; D: -; V: TRBV27; CDR3: CASSLSRQTYEQYF; DNA: TGTGCCAGCAGTTTATCGCGACAGACCTACGAGCAGTACTTC
J: TRBJ1-1; size: many; D: -; V: TRBV4-1; CDR3: CASSVGGPAEAFF; DNA: TGCGCCAGCAGCGTAGGGGGACCCGCTGAAGCTTTCTTT
J: TRBJ1-1; size: -; D: -; V: TRBV5-1; CDR3: CASSLEGRGNTEAFF; DNA: TGCGCCAGCAGCTTGGAGGGCAGGGGGAACACTGAAGCTTTCTTT